This T cell receptor beta chain was profiled in a study of cytomegalovirus exposure and HLA in healthy donors. This table comes from immunoSEQ multiplex PCR, and its TCRdb copy is limited to in-frame clones, with some not included. Of hundreds of thousands of clones listed, roughly 84% are singletons. The germline CDR1 and CDR2 sequences are SGDLS and YYNGEE. Trimming cost V 3 bases and J 6 bases; bases outside gene matches: 3. CDR3 length: 14 residues. The sequence came from a woman younger than 30 in good health and CMV-seropositive. The chain has TRBV9 and TRBJ2-7; 13 nucleotides align to TRBD2. Sample: PBMCs. The CDR3 DNA reads TGTGCCAGCAGCGCATGGACTAGCGGGAGCGAGCAGTACTTC. This sequence encodes CASSAWTSGSEQYF.